Sequencing of this T cell receptor (beta chain) was carried out in a study of PD-L1 blockade in urothelial cancer. General study results and limits: Durable benefit accompanied greater 3-week expansion of tumor-associated blood clones.

The CDR3 sequence is 14 residues long. V lost 3 bases to trimming and J lost 6 bases, with 14 bases between them. Germline V gives CDR1 MGHDK, CDR2 SYGVNS. The table came from immunoSEQ multiplex PCR; TCRdb's copy has only in-frame clones and leaves some out. The sample records about 87,000 clones, approximately 88% being singletons. To note about this clone: The antigen is undetermined.

Time point indicated: pretreatment peripheral blood. The J gene is TRBJ1-1, the V gene TRBV25-1; TRBD1 is a possible D gene (5 bases). Sequenced material: PBMCs, taken around atezolizumab (anti-PD-L1) treatment. This TCR was sampled from a woman aged 80 or over with urothelial cancer. CDR3 nucleotide sequence: TGTGCCAGCAGTGATATTGGCAGGGTGGCTGAAGCTTTCTTT. As protein: CASSDIGRVAEAFF.